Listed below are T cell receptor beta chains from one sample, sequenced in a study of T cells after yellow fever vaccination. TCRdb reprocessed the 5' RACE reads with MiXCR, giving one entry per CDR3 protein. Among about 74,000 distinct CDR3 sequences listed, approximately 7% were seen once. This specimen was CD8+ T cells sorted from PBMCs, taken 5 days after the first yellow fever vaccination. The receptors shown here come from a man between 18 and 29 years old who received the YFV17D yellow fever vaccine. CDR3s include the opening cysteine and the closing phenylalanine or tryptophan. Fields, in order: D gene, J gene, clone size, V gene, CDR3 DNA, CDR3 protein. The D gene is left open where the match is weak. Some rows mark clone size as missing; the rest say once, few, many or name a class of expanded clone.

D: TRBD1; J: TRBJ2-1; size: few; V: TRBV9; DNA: TGTGCCAGCAGCGTAGGCGGGACAGGGGTAAGCCATGAGCAGTTCTTC; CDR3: CASSVGGTGVSHEQFF
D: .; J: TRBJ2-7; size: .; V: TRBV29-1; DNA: TGCAGCGGGCTTTACAGGGACGAGCAGTACTTC; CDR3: CSGLYRDEQYF
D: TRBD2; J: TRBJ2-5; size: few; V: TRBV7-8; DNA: TGTGCCAGCAGCTTTCGACGCGGGGGGGAGACCCAGTACTTC; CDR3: CASSFRRGGETQYF
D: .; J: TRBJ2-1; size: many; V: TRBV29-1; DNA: TGCAGCGTTGAAGACGGGCAGGGATTCTACAATGAGCAGTTCTTC; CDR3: CSVEDGQGFYNEQFF
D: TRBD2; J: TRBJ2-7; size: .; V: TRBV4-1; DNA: TGCGCCAGCAGCCAAGCCGGGACTAACTACGAGCAGTACTTC; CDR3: CASSQAGTNYEQYF
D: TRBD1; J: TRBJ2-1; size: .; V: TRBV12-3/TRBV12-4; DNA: TGTGCCAGCAGTAGAACAGGGGGCAATGAGCAGTTCTTC; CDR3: CASSRTGGNEQFF
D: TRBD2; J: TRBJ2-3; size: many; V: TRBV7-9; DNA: TGTGCCAGCCGGGGGGTTGATTCAGATACGCAGTATTTT; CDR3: CASRGVDSDTQYF
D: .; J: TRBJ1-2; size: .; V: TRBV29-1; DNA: TGCAGCGTTATAGACACTAACTATGGCTACACCTTC; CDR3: CSVIDTNYGYTF
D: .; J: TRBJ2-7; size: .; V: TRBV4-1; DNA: TGCGCCAGCAGCCAAAAACTCGCACAGGGTTACGAGCAGTACTTC; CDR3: CASSQKLAQGYEQYF
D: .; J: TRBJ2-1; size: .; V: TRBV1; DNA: TGCACCAGCAGCACAGGGTTCCGGGGGGTCGACTACAATGAGCAGTTCTTC; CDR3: CTSSTGFRGVDYNEQFF
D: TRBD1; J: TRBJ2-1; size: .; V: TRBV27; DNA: TGTGCCAGCAGTTTATTCACAGGGGATGAGCAGTTCTTC; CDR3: CASSLFTGDEQFF
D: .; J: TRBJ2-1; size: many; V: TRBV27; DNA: TGTGCCAGCAGTACCCCGGGACCTCGTTACAATGAGCAGTTCTTC; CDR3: CASSTPGPRYNEQFF
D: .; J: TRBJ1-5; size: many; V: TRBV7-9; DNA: TGTGCCAGCAGCCCGACAAGGAGCAATCAGCCCCAGCATTTT; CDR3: CASSPTRSNQPQHF
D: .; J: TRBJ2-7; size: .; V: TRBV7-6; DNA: TGTGCCAGCAGCTTAGCAGGGGGACCCTACGAGCAGTACTTC; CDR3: CASSLAGGPYEQYF
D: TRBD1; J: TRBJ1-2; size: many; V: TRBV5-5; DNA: TGTGCCAGCAGCACCATAACCGGGACAGAGAACTATGGCTACACCTTC; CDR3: CASSTITGTENYGYTF
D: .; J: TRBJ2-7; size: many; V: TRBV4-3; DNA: TGCGCCAGCAGCCAGGGGACTTCGAGGGTGTACGAGCAGTACTTC; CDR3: CASSQGTSRVYEQYF
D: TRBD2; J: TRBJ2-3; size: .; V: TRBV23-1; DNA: TGCGCCAGCAGCCCCCTGACGACTAGCGGGGTCACAGATACGCAGTATTTT; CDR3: CASSPLTTSGVTDTQYF
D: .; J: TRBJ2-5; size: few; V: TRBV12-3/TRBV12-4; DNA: TGTGCCAGCAGCCCGAGGGGGGGCGGTGAGACCCAGTACTTC; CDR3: CASSPRGGGETQYF
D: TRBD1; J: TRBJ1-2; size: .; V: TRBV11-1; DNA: TGTGCCAGCAGCGCCCGTTTATCAGGGGGAGGGTTCGGTTATGGCTACACCTTC; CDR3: CASSARLSGGGFGYGYTF
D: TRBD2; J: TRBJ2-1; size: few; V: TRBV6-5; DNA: TGTGCCAGCAGTGTACTAGCGGGGGGAAGCTCCTACAATGAGCAGTTCTTC; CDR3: CASSVLAGGSSYNEQFF
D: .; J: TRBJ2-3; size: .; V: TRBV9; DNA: TGTGCCAGCAGCGTAGAGGTGGGTGACCTCACAGATACGCAGTATTTT; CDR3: CASSVEVGDLTDTQYF
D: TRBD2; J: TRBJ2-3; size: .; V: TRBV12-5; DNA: TGTGCTAGTGGTCCAGGGACTAGCGGGGGGCCCACAGATACGCAGTATTTT; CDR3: CASGPGTSGGPTDTQYF
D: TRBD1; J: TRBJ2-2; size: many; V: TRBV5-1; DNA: TGCGCCAGCAGCGCGGGACAGGGGGAGACCACCGGGGAGCTGTTTTTT; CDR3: CASSAGQGETTGELFF
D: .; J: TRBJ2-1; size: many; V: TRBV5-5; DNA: TGTGCCAGCAGCTTGGAAATTGAGCAGTTCTTC; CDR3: CASSLEIEQFF
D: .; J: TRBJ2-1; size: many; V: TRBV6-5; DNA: TGTGCCAGCAGTTACGCCTCCCCGAACAATGAGCAGTTCTTC; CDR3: CASSYASPNNEQFF
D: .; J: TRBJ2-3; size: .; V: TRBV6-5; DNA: TGTGCCAGCAGTTTTTTGTCTAAAAGCACAGATACGCAGTATTTT; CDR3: CASSFLSKSTDTQYF
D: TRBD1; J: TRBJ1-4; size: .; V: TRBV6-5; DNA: TGTGCCAGCAGCCCCATAGACAGGGTGGGAGAAAAACTGTTTTTT; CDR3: CASSPIDRVGEKLFF
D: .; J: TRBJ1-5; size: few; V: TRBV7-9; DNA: TGTGCCAGCAGCTTAGAAGGGATCAATCAGCCCCAGCATTTT; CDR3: CASSLEGINQPQHF
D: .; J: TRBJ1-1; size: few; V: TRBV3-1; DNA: TGTGCCAGCAGCCAAGAGGGGCTGAGGACTGAAGCTTTCTTT; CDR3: CASSQEGLRTEAFF
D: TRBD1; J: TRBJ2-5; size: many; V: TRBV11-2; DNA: TGTGCCAGCAGCTTAGGCCGGTGGGAGGACAGGGCACAAGAGACCCAGTACTTC; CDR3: CASSLGRWEDRAQETQYF
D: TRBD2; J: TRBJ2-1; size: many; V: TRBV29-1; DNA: TGCAGCGTTGAGGAGCGGGGGAGTGAGCAGTTCTTC; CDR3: CSVEERGSEQFF
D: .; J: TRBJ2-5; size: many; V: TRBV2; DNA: TGTGCCAGCAAGGGCCGGGAGTACCAAGAGACCCAGTACTTC; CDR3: CASKGREYQETQYF
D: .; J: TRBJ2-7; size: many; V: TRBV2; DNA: TGTGCCAGCTTCGGACAGGGGGCAGCGGGGGGGCCCCACGAGCAGTACTTC; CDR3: CASFGQGAAGGPHEQYF
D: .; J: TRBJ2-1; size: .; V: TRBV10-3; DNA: TGTGCCATCAGTGAGCTGAACAGGTTTTTCGGGGATGAGCAGTTCTTC; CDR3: CAISELNRFFGDEQFF
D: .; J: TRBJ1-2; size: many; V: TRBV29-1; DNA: TGCAGCGCCCCCGTGGCAGGGTACGGCTACACCTTC; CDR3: CSAPVAGYGYTF
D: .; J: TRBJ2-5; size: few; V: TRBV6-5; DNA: TGTGCCAGCAGTTACGGGCCAGGGTTTCAAGAGACCCAGTACTTC; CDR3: CASSYGPGFQETQYF
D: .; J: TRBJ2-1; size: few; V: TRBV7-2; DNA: TGTGCCAGCAGCCCAGACGTAGGGTCCTACAATGAGCAGTTCTTC; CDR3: CASSPDVGSYNEQFF
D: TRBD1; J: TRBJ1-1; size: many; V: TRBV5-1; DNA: TGCGCCAGCAGCTCCGGACAGGGCTACACTGAAGCTTTCTTT; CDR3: CASSSGQGYTEAFF
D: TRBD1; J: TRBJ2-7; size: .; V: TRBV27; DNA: TGTGCCAGCAGCCAAGGACAGGGGCGCGAGCAGTACTTC; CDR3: CASSQGQGREQYF
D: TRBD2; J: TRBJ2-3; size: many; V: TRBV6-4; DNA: TGTGCCAGCAGTGACTCGAGCGGGGGCACAGATACGCAGTATTTT; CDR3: CASSDSSGGTDTQYF
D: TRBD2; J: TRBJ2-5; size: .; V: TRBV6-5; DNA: TGTGCCAGCAGTTATGGAGGACCCGGGGGGGAGACCCAGTACTTC; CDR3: CASSYGGPGGETQYF
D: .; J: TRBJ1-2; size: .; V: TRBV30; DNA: TGTGCCGAAGAGGGGAATGCGGAGGGCTACACCTTC; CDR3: CAEEGNAEGYTF
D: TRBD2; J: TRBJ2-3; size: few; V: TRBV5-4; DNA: TGTGCCAGCAGCTTTGGCGGGGGGGCCCCAGATACGCAGTATTTT; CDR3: CASSFGGGAPDTQYF
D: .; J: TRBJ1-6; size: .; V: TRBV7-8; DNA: TGTGCCAGCAGCCGGCGGCCCGCACCCAATTCACCCCTCCACTTT; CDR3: CASSRRPAPNSPLHF
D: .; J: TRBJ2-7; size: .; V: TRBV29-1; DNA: TGCAGCGCCTACAGGGTTCTCTTCCACGAGCAGTACTTC; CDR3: CSAYRVLFHEQYF
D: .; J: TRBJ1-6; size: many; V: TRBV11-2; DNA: TGTGCCAGCAGCTTAGATCCCTCCTATAATTCACCCCTCCACTTT; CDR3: CASSLDPSYNSPLHF
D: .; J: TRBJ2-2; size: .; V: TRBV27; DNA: TGTGCCAGCAGTTTATTGGCCGGGGAGCTGTTTTTT; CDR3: CASSLLAGELFF
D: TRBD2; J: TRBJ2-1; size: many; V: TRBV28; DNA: TGTGCCAGCAGTTCCCTAGCGGGCAGCTCCTACAATGAGCAGTTCTTC; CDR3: CASSSLAGSSYNEQFF
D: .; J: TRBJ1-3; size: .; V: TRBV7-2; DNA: TGTGCCAGCAGCTTATCCGGGATCCCTGGAAACACCATATATTTT; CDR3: CASSLSGIPGNTIYF
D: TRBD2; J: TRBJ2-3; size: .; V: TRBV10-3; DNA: TGTGCCATCACTAGCGGGGGGGTCGAAGATACGCAGTATTTT; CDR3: CAITSGGVEDTQYF